Shown below are 2 T cell receptor beta chains from a single sample sequenced in a study of beta chain features in type 1 diabetes. Expressed TCRB transcripts were sequenced because the isolated RNA had all been reverse transcribed beforehand. TCRdb's copy holds only in-frame clones and misses some; the assay was immunoSEQ multiplex PCR. This repertoire shows about 240,000 clones, about 25% found once; its top ten account for roughly 4%. The material sequenced was central memory CD4+ T cells from blood. Receptors originate from a man aged 25-40 years in good health.

V and J are TRBV29-1 and TRBJ2-5; 8 nucleotides agree with TRBD1. The germline V gene has CDR1 SQVTM and CDR2 ANQGSEA. V trimming: 4 bases; J trimming: 5 bases; junction bases outside the gene matches: 3. The CDR3 is 12 amino acids. The CDR3 DNA reads TGCAGCGTTGGGACAGGGACGGAGACCCAGTACTTC. Amino acid sequence: CSVGTGTETQYF.

This chain joins TRBV9 and TRBJ1-2, with a possible D match to TRBD1 (6 bases). Trimming left V 4 bases short and J 4 bases short, with 17 bases between. Germline CDR1 reads SGDLS; CDR2 reads YYNGEE. There are 15 residues in the CDR3. This chain's CDR3 is CASSPRGAGVYGYTF. CDR3 coding DNA: TGTGCCAGCAGCCCTCGGGGGGCAGGCGTCTATGGCTACACCTTC.